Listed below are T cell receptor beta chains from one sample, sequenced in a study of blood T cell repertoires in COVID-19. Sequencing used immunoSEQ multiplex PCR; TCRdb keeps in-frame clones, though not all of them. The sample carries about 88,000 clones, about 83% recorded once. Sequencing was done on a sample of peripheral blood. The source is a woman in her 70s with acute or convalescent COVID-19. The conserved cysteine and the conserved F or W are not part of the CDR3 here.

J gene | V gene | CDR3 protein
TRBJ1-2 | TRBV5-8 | ASSYLEGGTLYGYT
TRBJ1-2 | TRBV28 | ASSLPAREGGYT
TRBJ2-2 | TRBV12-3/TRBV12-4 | ASTPQTTGELF
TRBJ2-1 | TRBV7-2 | ASSFASGYNEQF
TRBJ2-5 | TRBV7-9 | ASSLLWDSSRETQY
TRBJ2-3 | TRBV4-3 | ASSQEASGHTQY
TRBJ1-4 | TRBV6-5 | ASSWTGGGEKLF
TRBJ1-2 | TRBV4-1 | ASSDHRGREVYYGYT
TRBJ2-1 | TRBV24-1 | ATSDPLGTSGRAYNEQF
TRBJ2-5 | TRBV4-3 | ASSQEGGWETQY
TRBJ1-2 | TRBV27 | ASSIQQGGWYGYT
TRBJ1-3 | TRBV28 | ASSQPQGAGGNTIY
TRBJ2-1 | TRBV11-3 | ASSLAGTSAGEQF
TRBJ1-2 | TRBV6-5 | ASRLRTGNYGYT
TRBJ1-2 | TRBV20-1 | SASGDRGAVGYGYT
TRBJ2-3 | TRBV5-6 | ASSLTTGPTDTQY
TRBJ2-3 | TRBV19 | ASSGQVGADTQY
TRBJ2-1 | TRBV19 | AISDRTEQF
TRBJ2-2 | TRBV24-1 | ATSDSQGAVYTGELF
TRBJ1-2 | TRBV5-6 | ASSKDRGYVSNYGYT